The clone carrying this T cell receptor (beta chain) has ten or more counts. The CDR3 length is 14 residues. Germline V gene sequence: CDR1 KGHDR, CDR2 SFDVKD. V was shortened by 5 bases and J by 0 bases, with 7 bases between the two germline ends. Breast cancer patients provided tissue from their axillary draining lymph nodes. This specimen comes from a study of breast tumors, draining lymph nodes, adjacent tissues. TCRdb reprocessed the multiplex PCR reads via MiXCR and lists one record per CDR3 protein. The sample has approximately 210,000 distinct CDR3 sequences; under 40% are singletons. This chain connects TRBV24-1 to TRBJ1-5; D is undetermined. The TCR originated in a female donor with breast cancer. Some clones in this sample may be carry-over from other donors' samples. The specimen was axillary lymph node tissue. In DNA form, the CDR3 reads TGTGCCACCAGTGGCGGTTATAGCAATCAGCCCCAGCATTTT. Its protein is CATSGGYSNQPQHF.